The clone carrying this T cell receptor beta chain was seen a handful of times. No antigen is known for it. The data were taken from a study of response to subunit inactivated influenza vaccine. Points from the study as a whole: Only a handful of new T cells, the authors suggested, are recruited with each seasonal influenza vaccination.

TCRdb recomputed calls from the RT-PCR reads with MiXCR, one row per CDR3 protein. Of 530,000 or so distinct CDR3 sequences in the sample, about 25% are singletons; the top ten hold 1.5% to 2%. Germline CDR1 is SGDLS and CDR2 is YYNGEE. Trimming left V 1 base short and J 2 bases short, with 11 bases between. There are 15 residues in the CDR3. The chain has TRBV9 and TRBJ2-3; perhaps TRBD1 as D (6 bases). This TCR was sampled from a man aged 45-60 years who received an inactivated influenza vaccine. This sample comprised CD4+ T cells sorted from PBMCs, obtained roughly 5 days after vaccination. The CDR3 bases are TGTGCCAGCAGCGTACAGGGGACCCCCACAGATACGCAGTATTTT. Its protein is CASSVQGTPTDTQYF.